These T cell receptor beta chains were read from a single sample in a study of blood T cell repertoires in COVID-19. The assay was immunoSEQ multiplex PCR, and TCRdb's table has in-frame clones only and misses some. Of some 220,000 clones listed, about 88% are singletons. Sequencing used PBMCs or T cells enriched from blood (not recorded which). Every receptor here comes from a woman aged 25-40 years who had recovered from COVID-19. The CDR3 runs from the conserved cysteine through the conserved F or W. D genes are given only for firm matches. Size is omitted from some rows. Given values are once, few, many or a class for expanded clones.

abundance: -
d_gene: TRBD2
v_gene: TRBV6-4
j_gene: TRBJ2-4
CDR3aa: CASSVSGGANIQYF
CDR3nt: TGTGCCAGCAGTGTTAGCGGGGGGGCAAACATTCAGTACTTC

abundance: -
d_gene: -
v_gene: TRBV2
j_gene: TRBJ2-1
CDR3aa: CASRTTSHSYNEQFF
CDR3nt: TGTGCCAGCAGAACCACGAGTCACTCCTACAATGAGCAGTTCTTC

abundance: -
d_gene: TRBD1
v_gene: TRBV4-2
j_gene: TRBJ1-5
CDR3aa: CASSHYTGTGSNQPQHF
CDR3nt: TGTGCCAGCAGCCACTACACCGGGACAGGGAGCAATCAGCCCCAGCATTTT

abundance: -
d_gene: -
v_gene: TRBV6-2/TRBV6-3
j_gene: TRBJ1-2
CDR3aa: CASSPTGNYGYTF
CDR3nt: TGTGCCAGCAGTCCGACAGGCAACTATGGCTACACCTTC

abundance: -
d_gene: TRBD1
v_gene: TRBV7-2
j_gene: TRBJ1-1
CDR3aa: CASSLKTGANTEAFF
CDR3nt: TGTGCCAGCAGCTTAAAAACAGGGGCGAACACTGAAGCTTTCTTT

abundance: -
d_gene: TRBD1
v_gene: TRBV4-3
j_gene: TRBJ1-4
CDR3aa: CASSHTGGLAGKLFF
CDR3nt: TGCGCCAGCAGCCACACAGGGGGCCTGGCTGGGAAACTGTTTTTT

abundance: -
d_gene: -
v_gene: TRBV4-3
j_gene: TRBJ1-2
CDR3aa: CASSPRPGNYGYTF
CDR3nt: TGCGCCAGCAGCCCCCGACCCGGGAATTATGGCTACACCTTC

abundance: -
d_gene: -
v_gene: TRBV5-1
j_gene: TRBJ1-1
CDR3aa: CASSLASLGNLNTEAFF
CDR3nt: TGCGCCAGCAGCTTGGCCTCTTTGGGCAACCTGAACACTGAAGCTTTCTTT

abundance: -
d_gene: TRBD2
v_gene: TRBV27
j_gene: TRBJ2-5
CDR3aa: CASSAILAGGAWETQYF
CDR3nt: TGTGCCAGCAGTGCCATCCTAGCGGGGGGGGCTTGGGAGACCCAGTACTTC

abundance: -
d_gene: -
v_gene: TRBV19
j_gene: TRBJ1-1
CDR3aa: CASNTRTQWRNTEAFF
CDR3nt: TGTGCCAGTAATACCAGGACACAGTGGAGGAACACTGAAGCTTTCTTT

abundance: -
d_gene: -
v_gene: TRBV7-6
j_gene: TRBJ2-5
CDR3aa: CASSSTGETQYF
CDR3nt: TGTGCCAGCAGCTCTACGGGAGAGACCCAGTACTTC

abundance: -
d_gene: -
v_gene: TRBV2
j_gene: TRBJ1-2
CDR3aa: CASSQDSRYGYTF
CDR3nt: TGTGCCAGCAGTCAGGACAGTCGCTATGGCTACACCTTC

abundance: once
d_gene: -
v_gene: TRBV27
j_gene: TRBJ1-1
CDR3aa: CASSFLRYTEAFF
CDR3nt: TGTGCCAGCAGTTTTCTGCGCTACACTGAAGCTTTCTTT

abundance: -
d_gene: TRBD1
v_gene: TRBV7-6
j_gene: TRBJ1-1
CDR3aa: CASSFGQGFYTEAFF
CDR3nt: TGTGCCAGCAGCTTTGGACAGGGTTTCTACACTGAAGCTTTCTTT

abundance: -
d_gene: TRBD1
v_gene: TRBV14
j_gene: TRBJ1-3
CDR3aa: CASSRVDRRNTIYF
CDR3nt: TGTGCCAGCAGCCGAGTGGACAGGAGAAACACCATATATTTT

abundance: -
d_gene: -
v_gene: TRBV7-2
j_gene: TRBJ2-3
CDR3aa: CASSAIAPTDTQYF
CDR3nt: TGTGCCAGCAGTGCGATCGCCCCCACAGATACGCAGTATTTT

abundance: -
d_gene: -
v_gene: TRBV7-3
j_gene: TRBJ2-5
CDR3aa: CASSSTPQETQYF
CDR3nt: TGTGCCAGCAGCTCGACACCCCAAGAGACCCAGTACTTC

abundance: -
d_gene: TRBD1
v_gene: TRBV19
j_gene: TRBJ1-2
CDR3aa: CASSLSDRVWDGYTF
CDR3nt: TGTGCCAGTAGTCTGTCGGACAGGGTTTGGGATGGCTACACCTTC

abundance: -
d_gene: -
v_gene: TRBV29-1
j_gene: TRBJ2-2
CDR3aa: CSGTTANTGELFF
CDR3nt: TGCAGCGGGACTACTGCGAACACCGGGGAGCTGTTTTTT

abundance: -
d_gene: TRBD1
v_gene: TRBV18
j_gene: TRBJ1-1
CDR3aa: CASSRDRGGTEAFF
CDR3nt: TGTGCCAGCTCAAGGGACAGGGGAGGCACTGAAGCTTTCTTT

abundance: -
d_gene: -
v_gene: TRBV27
j_gene: TRBJ1-2
CDR3aa: CASSLNDRGNYGYTF
CDR3nt: TGTGCCAGCAGCCTAAACGATAGGGGTAACTATGGCTACACCTTC

abundance: -
d_gene: TRBD1
v_gene: TRBV27
j_gene: TRBJ1-5
CDR3aa: CASSFRTGGQPQHF
CDR3nt: TGTGCCAGCAGTTTTAGGACAGGGGGTCAGCCCCAGCATTTT

abundance: -
d_gene: -
v_gene: TRBV6-5
j_gene: TRBJ1-6
CDR3aa: CASSRGEGRYSPLHF
CDR3nt: TGTGCCAGCAGTCGCGGGGAGGGGAGGTACTCACCCCTCCACTTT

abundance: -
d_gene: TRBD1
v_gene: TRBV6-1
j_gene: TRBJ1-2
CDR3aa: CASSEALDRGEVTF
CDR3nt: TGTGCCAGCAGTGAAGCACTGGACAGGGGGGAAGTCACCTTC

abundance: -
d_gene: TRBD2
v_gene: TRBV3-1/TRBV3-2
j_gene: TRBJ2-3
CDR3aa: CASSQSSGDTDTQYF
CDR3nt: TGTGCCAGCAGCCAGTCTAGCGGGGACACAGATACGCAGTATTTT

abundance: few
d_gene: TRBD2
v_gene: TRBV9
j_gene: TRBJ2-1
CDR3aa: CASSVDPAGGLRQNNEQFF
CDR3nt: TGTGCCAGCAGCGTAGATCCGGCGGGGGGCCTCCGGCAAAACAATGAGCAGTTCTTC

abundance: few
d_gene: -
v_gene: TRBV5-6
j_gene: TRBJ1-2
CDR3aa: CASSLDEYRFYGYTF
CDR3nt: TGTGCCAGCAGCTTGGATGAGTACCGCTTCTATGGCTACACCTTC

abundance: -
d_gene: TRBD1
v_gene: TRBV19
j_gene: TRBJ1-2
CDR3aa: CATVGQVGSYTF
CDR3nt: TGTGCCACCGTCGGACAGGTCGGGAGCTACACCTTC

abundance: -
d_gene: -
v_gene: TRBV4-1
j_gene: TRBJ1-1
CDR3aa: CASSQVVGRRDFNTEAFF
CDR3nt: TGCGCCAGCAGCCAAGTGGTAGGGAGGAGAGACTTCAACACTGAAGCTTTCTTT

abundance: -
d_gene: TRBD1
v_gene: TRBV4-3
j_gene: TRBJ1-2
CDR3aa: CASSQETGTGNGYTF
CDR3nt: TGCGCCAGCAGCCAAGAAACCGGGACAGGGAATGGCTACACCTTC

abundance: -
d_gene: -
v_gene: TRBV18
j_gene: TRBJ2-1
CDR3aa: CASSPKEGSYNEQFF
CDR3nt: TGTGCCAGCTCACCAAAGGAGGGTTCCTACAATGAGCAGTTCTTC

abundance: -
d_gene: -
v_gene: TRBV15
j_gene: TRBJ2-3
CDR3aa: CATSQTRSTDTQYF
CDR3nt: TGTGCCACCAGCCAGACTAGGAGCACAGATACGCAGTATTTT

abundance: once
d_gene: -
v_gene: TRBV9
j_gene: TRBJ1-6
CDR3aa: CASSLQDNNSPLHF
CDR3nt: TGTGCCAGCAGTTTACAGGATAACAATTCACCCCTCCACTTT

abundance: -
d_gene: -
v_gene: TRBV18
j_gene: TRBJ2-3
CDR3aa: CASSPRDFDTDTQYF
CDR3nt: TGTGCCAGCTCACCGAGGGACTTCGACACAGATACGCAGTATTTT

abundance: -
d_gene: -
v_gene: TRBV7-9
j_gene: TRBJ1-1
CDR3aa: CASSLGAGAVNTEAFF
CDR3nt: TGTGCCAGCAGCTTGGGGGCTGGAGCCGTCAACACTGAAGCTTTCTTT

abundance: -
d_gene: TRBD1
v_gene: TRBV10-3
j_gene: TRBJ1-5
CDR3aa: CAISEQGVNQPQHF
CDR3nt: TGTGCCATCAGTGAACAGGGGGTCAATCAGCCCCAGCATTTT

abundance: -
d_gene: TRBD1
v_gene: TRBV7-9
j_gene: TRBJ1-2
CDR3aa: CASSLGQGGGYTF
CDR3nt: TGTGCCAGCAGCTTAGGACAGGGGGGCGGCTACACCTTC

abundance: -
d_gene: -
v_gene: TRBV4-2
j_gene: TRBJ2-6
CDR3aa: CASSQARAGANVLTF
CDR3nt: TGTGCCAGCAGCCAAGCCAGGGCTGGGGCCAACGTCCTGACTTTC

abundance: -
d_gene: -
v_gene: TRBV5-4
j_gene: TRBJ1-4
CDR3aa: CASSLSRGDFNEKLFF
CDR3nt: TGTGCCAGCAGCTTATCTCGGGGGGATTTTAATGAAAAACTGTTTTTT

abundance: -
d_gene: -
v_gene: TRBV7-2
j_gene: TRBJ2-4
CDR3aa: CASSLAYSLAKNIQYF
CDR3nt: TGTGCCAGCAGCTTAGCATACAGCCTAGCCAAAAACATTCAGTACTTC

abundance: -
d_gene: TRBD1
v_gene: TRBV7-9
j_gene: TRBJ1-2
CDR3aa: CASSLTGGYGYTF
CDR3nt: TGTGCCAGCAGCTTAACAGGGGGCTATGGCTACACCTTC